The 26 T cell receptor beta chains below come from one sample, sequenced in a study of OX40 agonist ivuxolimab in advanced cancers. This table comes from immunoSEQ multiplex PCR, and its TCRdb copy is limited to in-frame clones, with some not included. Of almost 70,000 clones in the sample, roughly 85% are singletons; the top ten hold 8% to 10%. The sample here was CD4+ or CD8+ T cells sorted from blood, taken in a trial of the OX40 agonist ivuxolimab. The receptors come from an adult with an advanced solid tumor such as melanoma, head and neck, liver or kidney cancer.

This clone was observed a single time. The J gene is TRBJ1-5, the V gene TRBV19; D gene uncertain. From germline, CDR1 is LNHDA and CDR2 SQIVND (reference sequence). V lost 7 bases to trimming and J lost 0 bases, with 16 bases between them. There are 16 residues in the CDR3. The CDR3 coding sequence is TGTGCCAGTAAACGCCTAGGACCTAATAGCAATCAGCCCCAGCATTTT. Translation: CASKRLGPNSNQPQHF. The whole variable domain, remainder taken from reference TRBV19 and TRBJ1-5, is DGGITQSPKYLFRKEGQNVTLSCEQNLNHDAMYWYRQDPGQGLRLIYYSQIVNDFQKGDIAEGYSVSREKKESFPLTVTSAQKNPTAFYLCASKRLGPNSNQPQHFGDGTRLSIL.

The rearrangement uses TRBV19 and TRBJ1-2; TRBD1 might be the D (6 bases). Germline values: CDR1 LNHDA, CDR2 SQIVND (reference sequence). The length of the CDR3 is 14 residues. The V end was cut by 1 base, the J end by 8 bases, with 14 bases between. The CDR3 DNA is TGTGCCAGTAGTATAGTAGACACAGGGCGCGGCTACACCTTC. The encoded protein is CASSIVDTGRGYTF.

The chain recombines TRBV11-2 with TRBJ1-1; D gene uncertain. CDR1 and CDR2 (germline): SGHAT, FQNNGV. The germline V and J ends were trimmed by 5 bases and 0 bases, with 7 bases remaining between them. The CDR3 contains 13 residues. The CDR3 nucleotides are TGTGCCAGCAGCCTTCAGATGAACACTGAAGCTTTCTTT. Its translation is CASSLQMNTEAFF. Based on the CDR3 plus reference TRBV11-2 and TRBJ1-1, the full variable domain is EAGVAQSPRYKIIEKRQSVAFWCNPISGHATLYWYQQILGQGPKLLIQFQNNGVVDDSQLPKDRFSAERLKGVDSTLKIQPAKLEDSAVYLCASSLQMNTEAFFGQGTRLTVV.

V usage is TRBV11-1 and J usage is TRBJ2-1, with TRBD1 matching 9 bases. The CDR3 has 16 amino acids. Germline-derived CDR1 and CDR2 are SGHAT and FQDESV (reference sequence). The J segment lost 2 bases and the V segment lost 5 bases, leaving 7 bases of the junction unmatched. The CDR3 nucleotides are TGTGCCAGCAGCCACGGCCGGGACAGGGCCTACAATGAGCAGTTCTTC. It specifies CASSHGRDRAYNEQFF.

V gene TRBV7-2 combines with J gene TRBJ1-5, with D perhaps matching TRBD1 (6 bases). V gave up 0 bases and J gave up 9 bases, with 18 bases separating them. CDR1 and CDR2 (germline): SGHTA, FQGNSA. This CDR3 comprises 16 residues. CDR3 coding DNA: TGTGCCAGCAGCTTAGCGCTGACAGGCCTGCAGGGGCCCCAGCATTTT. This encodes CASSLALTGLQGPQHF.

The rearrangement joins TRBV11-2 to TRBJ1-1; TRBD1 agrees at 7 bases. Germline trimming cut 3 bases from V and 6 bases from J; bases unmatched to any gene: 4. This CDR3 has 13 amino acids. CDR1 is SGHAT and CDR2 is FQNNGV in the germline V gene. The CDR3 protein is CASSFEDRAEAFF. The CDR3 DNA reads TGTGCCAGCAGCTTCGAAGACAGGGCTGAAGCTTTCTTT. The complete variable domain, with remaining parts taken from reference TRBV11-2 and TRBJ1-1, reads EAGVAQSPRYKIIEKRQSVAFWCNPISGHATLYWYQQILGQGPKLLIQFQNNGVVDDSQLPKDRFSAERLKGVDSTLKIQPAKLEDSAVYLCASSFEDRAEAFFGQGTRLTVV.

The chain employs TRBV2 and TRBJ2-2; D gene ambiguous. Per germline, CDR1 SNHLY and CDR2 FYNNEI. The V gene lost 0 bases and the J gene lost 1 base, with 0 bases spanning the gap. The CDR3 totals 13 residues. Here the CDR3 reads CASSEANTGELFF. The CDR3, as DNA: TGTGCCAGCAGTGAAGCGAACACCGGGGAGCTGTTTTTT.

The count of this clone is one. The chain combines TRBV7-2 with TRBJ2-7, with D maybe TRBD2 (6 bases). In germline, CDR1 is SGHTA, CDR2 FQGNSA. The CDR3 covers 15 residues. Trimming took off 4 bases at V and 7 bases at J, with 20 bases between the two ends. Here the CDR3 reads CASSSLGGIVLEQYF. CDR3 DNA: TGTGCCAGCAGCTCCCTCGGCGGGATTGTTTTGGAGCAGTACTTC.

V and J are TRBV27 and TRBJ2-7, with D uncertain. In germline, CDR1 is MNHEY, CDR2 SMNVEV (reference sequence). The CDR3 loop spans 15 amino acids. The germline V and J ends were trimmed by 0 bases and 0 bases, with 9 bases remaining between them. The CDR3 sequence is CASSLSEKISYEQYF. In nucleotides, the CDR3 is TGTGCCAGCAGTTTATCAGAAAAAATCTCCTACGAGCAGTACTTC.

The V and J genes are TRBV5-1 and TRBJ1-1, with 10 bases that match TRBD1. This CDR3 contains 14 residues. From germline, CDR1 is SGHRS and CDR2 YFSETQ. Trimming cost V 3 bases and J 10 bases; bases outside gene matches: 9. The CDR3 loop reads CASSSRQGAFVAFF. The CDR3 DNA is TGCGCCAGCAGCTCGCGACAGGGGGCGTTTGTAGCTTTCTTT. Full variable domain (rest looked up from reference TRBV5-1 and TRBJ1-1): KAGVTQTPRYLIKTRGQQVTLSCSPISGHRSVSWYQQTPGQGLQFLFEYFSETQRNKGNFPGRFSGRQFSNSRSEMNVSTLELGDSALYLCASSSRQGAFVAFFGQGTRLTVV.

V and J are TRBV6-1 and TRBJ2-1, with D perhaps TRBD1 (6 bases). The CDR3 covers 13 residues. Trimming removed 0 bases at V and 14 bases at J, with 14 bases between. CDR1 MNHNS and CDR2 SASEGT come from the germline V gene. The CDR3 loop reads CASSEAQGNSEFF. Written as DNA, the CDR3 is TGTGCCAGCAGTGAAGCGCAGGGGAATTCTGAGTTCTTC.

The chain uses TRBV2 and TRBJ1-2; D might be TRBD1 (6 bases). Germline loops: CDR1 SNHLY, CDR2 FYNNEI. This CDR3 contains 14 residues. Trimming shortened V by 4 bases and J by 7 bases, and 16 bases separated the two germline ends. CDR3 in amino acids: CASSVRSGVGGYTF. The CDR3 coding sequence is TGTGCCAGCAGTGTCAGGTCAGGGGTGGGTGGCTACACCTTC.

J is TRBJ2-7 and V is TRBV9, with TRBD2 as a possible D gene (6 bases). CDR1 and CDR2 (germline): SGDLS, YYNGEE. The V gene lost 0 bases and the J gene lost 6 bases, with 10 bases spanning the gap. This CDR3 contains 13 residues. The CDR3 nucleotides are TGTGCCAGCAGCGTAGGACTAGTGGGCGAGCAGTACTTC. Encoded protein: CASSVGLVGEQYF.

This chain's CDR3 is CASSLGTQYFSPLHF. CDR3 nucleotide sequence: TGCGCCAGCAGCCTAGGGACACAATATTTTTCACCCCTCCACTTT. The chain combines TRBV5-1 with TRBJ1-6; D perhaps matches TRBD1 (6 bases). Trimming removed 4 bases at V and 9 bases at J, with 17 bases between. Per the germline V gene, CDR1 is SGHRS and CDR2 is YFSETQ. The length of the CDR3 is 15 residues.

This clone was counted only a few times. This chain joins TRBV14 and TRBJ1-1; D not resolved. Trimming cost V 4 bases and J 6 bases, with 9 bases left between them. Germline lookup yields CDR1 SGHDN and CDR2 FVKESK. CDR3 length: 12 residues. Here the CDR3 reads CASSRSGSEAFF. The DNA for the CDR3 is TGTGCCAGCAGCCGAAGCGGGTCTGAAGCTTTCTTT.

In this sample, this clone turned up once. CDR3 nucleotide sequence: TGTGCCAGCAGCACCCTCTCGGTATACAAGCAGTACTTC. Encoded protein: CASSTLSVYKQYF. The V gene is TRBV7-2, the J gene TRBJ2-7; D unclear. Trimming left V 5 bases short and J 8 bases short, with 16 bases between. Germline CDR1 reads SGHTA; CDR2 reads FQGNSA. This CDR3 region has 13 residues.

The chain is built from TRBV5-1 and TRBJ1-2, with TRBD1 identical over 9 bases. Unmatched junction bases numbered 11, after V lost 4 bases and J lost 4 bases. CDR3 length: 16 amino acids. The germline CDR1 and CDR2 sequences are SGHRS and YFSETQ. The CDR3: CASSPRDRVYGYGYTF. CDR3 coding DNA: TGCGCCAGCAGCCCCCGGGACAGGGTCTATGGCTATGGCTACACCTTC.

The chain links TRBV28 to TRBJ1-1; D is unresolved. V gave up 5 bases and J gave up 6 bases, with 19 bases separating them. Germline lookup yields CDR1 MDHEN and CDR2 SYDVKM. The CDR3 is 15 amino acids. The CDR3 region is CASSPPRAYNPEAFF. DNA of the CDR3: TGTGCCAGCAGTCCCCCCCGGGCCTACAACCCTGAAGCTTTCTTT.

Here the CDR3 DNA reads TGTGCCAGTAGTATGGGGCCTGAAGCTTTCTTT. It yields the protein CASSMGPEAFF. The chain couples TRBV19 to TRBJ1-1, with TRBD1 as a possible D gene (5 bases). V was cut by 3 bases and J by 6 bases, with 5 bases left in between. CDR1 and CDR2 (germline): LNHDA, SQIVND (reference sequence). The CDR3 loop spans 11 amino acids.

This clone was seen a single time. V gene TRBV6-6 combines with J gene TRBJ2-7; possibly TRBD2 for D (5 bases). V lost 7 bases to trimming and J lost 9 bases, with 19 bases between them. Looked up from germline, CDR1 is MNHNY and CDR2 is SVGAGI (reference sequence). The CDR3 has 13 amino acids. CDR3 nucleotides: TGTGCCAGCATCGGGCCGAATAACCGGGGGCAGTACTTC. It specifies CASIGPNNRGQYF.

The chain recombines TRBV30 with TRBJ2-2; D is tentatively TRBD1 or TRBD2 (5 bases each). Trimming pared 3 bases from V and 9 bases from J, leaving 14 bases between. Germline V gene sequence: CDR1 GTSNPN, CDR2 SVGIG (reference sequence). CDR3 length equals 13 residues. The CDR3 bases are TGTGCCTGGAGCGGGGACCCCCCGAGGGAGCTGTTTTTT. Translating gives CAWSGDPPRELFF.

The chain joins TRBV6-6 to TRBJ2-1; 12 bases are a match to TRBD2. With 7 bases clipped from V and 8 bases from J, the junction kept 12 bases outside the gene matches. The CDR3 runs to 16 residues. Germline lookup yields CDR1 MNHNY and CDR2 SVGAGI (reference sequence). DNA of the CDR3: TGTGCCAGCACTTTACTACTAGCGGGGGGCAGGGATGAGCAGTTCTTC. It encodes CASTLLLAGGRDEQFF.

This clone was detected a few times. V and J are TRBV14 and TRBJ1-5; no reliable D call. V was shortened by 2 bases and J by 3 bases, with 5 bases between the two germline ends. CDR1 and CDR2 (germline): SGHDN, FVKESK. This CDR3 has 13 amino acids. The CDR3 nucleotides are TGTGCCAGCAGCCAACATACCAATCAGCCCCAGCATTTT. Amino acids: CASSQHTNQPQHF.

The chain recombines TRBV7-9 with TRBJ1-5; D is possibly TRBD1 (6 bases). V was trimmed by 5 bases and J by 2 bases, leaving 16 bases between them. CDR1 is SEHNR and CDR2 is FQNEAQ in the germline V gene (reference sequence). The CDR3 covers 16 residues. CDR3 DNA: TGTGCCAGCAGCACAGGGACGGCCGACGGCAATCAGCCCCAGCATTTT. This sequence encodes CASSTGTADGNQPQHF.

The rearrangement links TRBV7-2 to TRBJ2-1; D may be TRBD1 (5 bases). Germline lookup yields CDR1 SGHTA and CDR2 FQGNSA. The CDR3 has 13 amino acids. Trimming cost V 6 bases and J 4 bases, with 10 bases left between them. The CDR3 here is CASSSRQYNEQFF. CDR3 DNA: TGTGCCAGCAGTTCCAGACAGTACAATGAGCAGTTCTTC. Variable domain in full (rest from reference TRBV7-2 and TRBJ2-1): GAGVSQSPSNKVTEKGKDVELRCDPISGHTALYWYRQSLGQGLEFLIYFQGNSAPDKSGLPSDRFSAERTGGSVSTLTIQRTQQEDSAVYLCASSSRQYNEQFFGPGTRLTVL.

The chain employs TRBV11-3 and TRBJ1-1, with D uncertain. V was cut by 0 bases and J by 1 base, with 3 bases left in between. The CDR3 length is 13 residues. Germline CDR1 is SGHNT and CDR2 is YENEEA. This chain's CDR3 is CASSLDPNTEAFF. Here the CDR3 DNA reads TGTGCCAGCAGCTTAGATCCGAACACTGAAGCTTTCTTT. Full variable domain (missing parts from reference TRBV11-3 and TRBJ1-1): EAGVVQSPRYKIIEKKQPVAFWCNPISGHNTLYWYLQNLGQGPELLIRYENEEAVDDSQLPKDRFSAERLKGVDSTLKIQPAELGDSAVYLCASSLDPNTEAFFGQGTRLTVV.